A selection of T cell receptor beta chains follows, all from one sample in a study of blood T cell repertoires in COVID-19. Produced via immunoSEQ multiplex PCR; TCRdb's table is partial and in-frame only. The table includes approximately 130,000 clones, approximately 82% detected once. Material for sequencing was peripheral blood. The receptors derive from an elderly man with active or convalescent COVID-19. CDR3s leave out the opening cysteine and the closing phenylalanine or tryptophan.

v_gene: TRBV2; CDR3aa: AASPHVVPDTQY
v_gene: TRBV2; CDR3aa: ASSKEFANTGELF
v_gene: TRBV9; CDR3aa: ASTLSGGAPGELF
v_gene: TRBV7-3; CDR3aa: ASSLRDGDTEAF
v_gene: TRBV2; CDR3aa: ASRQTGMRSPLH
v_gene: TRBV12-5; CDR3aa: ASGLPGQGGGAF
v_gene: TRBV28; CDR3aa: ATQGLSNEQF
v_gene: TRBV10-3; CDR3aa: AISYDTNYGYT
v_gene: TRBV6-2/TRBV6-3; CDR3aa: ASSRLAPHEQY
v_gene: TRBV7-8; CDR3aa: ASSLVGGGAGGGELF
v_gene: TRBV15; CDR3aa: ATSGVGGRRETQY
v_gene: TRBV30; CDR3aa: AWRSGVPNEKLF
v_gene: TRBV2; CDR3aa: ASRPPSGGVGSDTQY
v_gene: TRBV18; CDR3aa: ASSPSTDEQY
v_gene: TRBV9; CDR3aa: ASSVAGLAPDTQY
v_gene: TRBV5-1; CDR3aa: ASSLQLADGELF
v_gene: TRBV19; CDR3aa: ASTVGGQGHLKGYT
v_gene: TRBV11-3; CDR3aa: ASSLGAGAHNEQF
v_gene: TRBV18; CDR3aa: ASSLTGDEQF
v_gene: TRBV18; CDR3aa: ASFTRTTDNEQF
v_gene: TRBV5-1; CDR3aa: ASSLALADTGELF
v_gene: TRBV4-2; CDR3aa: ASRHSGGSSYEQY
v_gene: TRBV12-5; CDR3aa: ASGLGQGYTIY
v_gene: TRBV7-6; CDR3aa: ASSLGLYNEQF
v_gene: TRBV6-5; CDR3aa: ASSYGGATYEQY
v_gene: TRBV4-1; CDR3aa: ASSQEGIRAREGSPLH
v_gene: TRBV6-1; CDR3aa: ASSEYRGYGNTIY
v_gene: TRBV15; CDR3aa: ATSRARQSPF
v_gene: TRBV24-1; CDR3aa: ATSDPREAGANVLT
v_gene: TRBV7-9; CDR3aa: ASSLAQGQKLF
v_gene: TRBV5-1; CDR3aa: ASSWRDRDQETQY
v_gene: TRBV5-1; CDR3aa: ASSQTSGGDEQY
v_gene: TRBV18; CDR3aa: ASSPVQGESNQPQH
v_gene: TRBV6-2/TRBV6-3; CDR3aa: ASSYRVWPLRGTEAF
v_gene: TRBV9; CDR3aa: ASSRAGMNTEAF
v_gene: TRBV5-6; CDR3aa: ASSPGLAGGTYEQY
v_gene: TRBV5-6; CDR3aa: ASSFYSLLAKNIQY
v_gene: TRBV5-1; CDR3aa: ASSRGQATSEQY
v_gene: TRBV9; CDR3aa: ASSVDNSGNTIY
v_gene: TRBV7-2; CDR3aa: ASSTQGNSPLH
v_gene: TRBV7-9; CDR3aa: ASSLVMGQGSYNEQF
v_gene: TRBV9; CDR3aa: ASSVAIGLGYNEQF
v_gene: TRBV2; CDR3aa: ASSDQGASGNTIY
v_gene: TRBV15; CDR3aa: ATSSLSRKNEKLF
v_gene: TRBV7-2; CDR3aa: ASSLGQGALGYGYT
v_gene: TRBV20-1; CDR3aa: SAGDPRGGTEAF
v_gene: TRBV7-2; CDR3aa: ASSSASGTGSSGAF
v_gene: TRBV5-6; CDR3aa: ASRWDLGYGYT
v_gene: TRBV6-2/TRBV6-3; CDR3aa: ASSYPDTGDTIY
v_gene: TRBV7-2; CDR3aa: ASSFIRGGNEQF
v_gene: TRBV7-8; CDR3aa: ASSLGGDHNEQF
v_gene: TRBV5-4; CDR3aa: ASSLQGNTEAF
v_gene: TRBV7-3; CDR3aa: ASSLAGTSRDETQY
v_gene: TRBV4-3; CDR3aa: ASSQDLEFSSAF
v_gene: TRBV19; CDR3aa: ASSIRPGTNEKLF
v_gene: TRBV6-5; CDR3aa: ASSYTRTGTGNTIY
v_gene: TRBV6-2/TRBV6-3; CDR3aa: ASSWTGGNQPQH
v_gene: TRBV7-2; CDR3aa: ASSRVLSSGNTIY
v_gene: TRBV14; CDR3aa: ASSQFQGSYNEQF